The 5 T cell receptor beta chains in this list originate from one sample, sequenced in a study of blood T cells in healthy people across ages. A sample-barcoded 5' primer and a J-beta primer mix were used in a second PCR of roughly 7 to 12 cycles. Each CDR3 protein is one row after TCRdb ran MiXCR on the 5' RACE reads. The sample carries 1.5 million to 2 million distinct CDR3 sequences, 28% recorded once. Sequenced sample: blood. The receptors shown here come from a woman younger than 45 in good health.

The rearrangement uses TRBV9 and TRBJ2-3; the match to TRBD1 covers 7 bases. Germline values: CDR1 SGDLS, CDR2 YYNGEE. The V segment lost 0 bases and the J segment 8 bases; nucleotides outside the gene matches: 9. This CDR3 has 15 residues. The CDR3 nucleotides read TGTGCCAGCAGCGTAGATGGAGACAGGGCGTTTACGCAGTATTTT. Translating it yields CASSVDGDRAFTQYF.

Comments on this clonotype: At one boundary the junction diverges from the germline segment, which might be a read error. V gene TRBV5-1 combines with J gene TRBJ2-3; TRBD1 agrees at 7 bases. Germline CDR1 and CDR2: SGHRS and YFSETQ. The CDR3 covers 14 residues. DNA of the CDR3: TGCGCCAACAGCATCGGACAGGCCCCAGATACGCAGTATTTT. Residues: CANSIGQAPDTQYF. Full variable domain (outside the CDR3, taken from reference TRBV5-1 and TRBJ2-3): KAGVTQTPRYLIKTRGQQVTLSCSPISGHRSVSWYQQTPGQGLQFLFEYFSETQRNKGNFPGRFSGRQFSNSRSEMNVSTLELGDSALYLCANSIGQAPDTQYFGPGTRLTVL.

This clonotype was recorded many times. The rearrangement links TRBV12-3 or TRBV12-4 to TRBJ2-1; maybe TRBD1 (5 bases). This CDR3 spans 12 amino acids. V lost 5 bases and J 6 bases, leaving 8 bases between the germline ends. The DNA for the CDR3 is TGTGCCAGCAGTGCACAGGTCAATGAGCAGTTCTTC. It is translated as CASSAQVNEQFF.

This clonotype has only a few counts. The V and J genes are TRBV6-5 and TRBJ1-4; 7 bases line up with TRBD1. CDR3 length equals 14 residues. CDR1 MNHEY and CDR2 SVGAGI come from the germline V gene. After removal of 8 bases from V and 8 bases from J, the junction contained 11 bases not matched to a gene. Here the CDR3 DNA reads TGTGCCAGCGGCCCCGGGGGGACAGAAGAAAAACTGTTTTTT. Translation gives CASGPGGTEEKLFF.

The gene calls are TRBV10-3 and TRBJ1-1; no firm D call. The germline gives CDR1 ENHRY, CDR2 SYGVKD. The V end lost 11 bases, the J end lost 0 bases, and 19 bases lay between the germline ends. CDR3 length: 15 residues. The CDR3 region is CASKDGYDMNTEAFF. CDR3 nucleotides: TGTGCCTCGAAGGACGGATACGATATGAACACTGAAGCTTTCTTT.